This T cell receptor (beta chain) was documented in a study of T-cell memory formation after mild COVID-19. General study results and limits: Contracting CD4+ clones sat mainly in CM and EM; CD8+ in EMRA.

This clonotype was seen repeatedly, ten times or more. The antigen remains unidentified. The junction had 2 bases not matched to a gene; V was cut back by 3 bases and J by 14 bases. This CDR3 contains 11 residues. TCRdb reanalysed the 5' RACE reads using MiXCR and keeps one entry per CDR3 protein. The data contain over 30,000 distinct CDR3 sequences, over 10% of them singletons. This chain links TRBV12-3 or TRBV12-4 with TRBJ2-1, with 9 positions matching TRBD1. This TCR derives from a man aged 18 to 30 who had mild COVID-19 (a few samples of this study predate the infection). Cell type and time point are not known. Sequenced sample: PBMCs or a T cell subset sorted from them (not recorded which). CDR3 amino acids: CASSLGQGKFF. Written as DNA, the CDR3 is TGTGCCAGCAGTTTGGGACAGGGAAAGTTCTTC.